These T cell receptor beta chains were read from a single sample in a study of identical twins. TCRdb re-analysed the 5' RACE reads in MiXCR, keeping a single row per CDR3 protein. The profile shows more than 200,000 distinct CDR3 sequences, roughly 13% of them singletons. Sample: memory (CD45RO+) T cells sorted from blood. The receptors were gathered from a young woman in good health. Each CDR3 is given without its conserved first and last residue. Clone sizes are given selectively: once, few, many, or a class where the clone is expanded.

J gene: TRBJ2-1
clone size: -
V gene: TRBV20-1
CDR3 protein: SARAPSGLYNEQF

J gene: TRBJ1-4
clone size: few
V gene: TRBV12-3/TRBV12-4
CDR3 protein: ASSFITDATNEKLF

J gene: TRBJ1-5
clone size: -
V gene: TRBV10-3
CDR3 protein: AISSPGQGTSSQH

J gene: TRBJ2-1
clone size: few
V gene: TRBV5-1
CDR3 protein: ASSLGLVTYNEQF

J gene: TRBJ2-7
clone size: few
V gene: TRBV7-6
CDR3 protein: ASSRHTGNSVQY

J gene: TRBJ2-7
clone size: -
V gene: TRBV7-3
CDR3 protein: ASSLSNRDEQY

J gene: TRBJ1-2
clone size: many
V gene: TRBV30
CDR3 protein: AWNGLDRGEDYGYT

J gene: TRBJ2-1
clone size: -
V gene: TRBV9
CDR3 protein: ASSVTLSGEQF

J gene: TRBJ2-2
clone size: few
V gene: TRBV6-5
CDR3 protein: ASSYSRLNTGELF

J gene: TRBJ2-7
clone size: -
V gene: TRBV6-1
CDR3 protein: ASSKNPPLTYEQY

J gene: TRBJ1-3
clone size: -
V gene: TRBV6-1
CDR3 protein: ASSGTHSGNTIY

J gene: TRBJ1-6
clone size: -
V gene: TRBV20-1
CDR3 protein: SARHDRVDSPLH